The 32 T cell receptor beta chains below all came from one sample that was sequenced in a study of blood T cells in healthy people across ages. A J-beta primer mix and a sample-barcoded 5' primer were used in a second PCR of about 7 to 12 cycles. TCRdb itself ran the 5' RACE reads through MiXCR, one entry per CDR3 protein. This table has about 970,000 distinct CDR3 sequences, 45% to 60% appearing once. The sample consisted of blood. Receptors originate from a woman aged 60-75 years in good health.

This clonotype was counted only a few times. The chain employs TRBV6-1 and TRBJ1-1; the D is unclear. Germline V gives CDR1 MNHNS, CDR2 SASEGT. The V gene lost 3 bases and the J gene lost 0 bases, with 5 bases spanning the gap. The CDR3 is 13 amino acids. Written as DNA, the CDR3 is TGTGCCAGCAGTGACCCAATGAACACTGAAGCTTTCTTT. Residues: CASSDPMNTEAFF.

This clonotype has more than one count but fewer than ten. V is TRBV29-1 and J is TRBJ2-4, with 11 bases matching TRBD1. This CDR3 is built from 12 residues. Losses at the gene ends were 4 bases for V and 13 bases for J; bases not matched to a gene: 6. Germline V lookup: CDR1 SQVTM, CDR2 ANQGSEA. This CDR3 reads CSVGGTGGPQYF. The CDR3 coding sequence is TGCAGCGTTGGGGGGACAGGGGGGCCGCAGTACTTC.

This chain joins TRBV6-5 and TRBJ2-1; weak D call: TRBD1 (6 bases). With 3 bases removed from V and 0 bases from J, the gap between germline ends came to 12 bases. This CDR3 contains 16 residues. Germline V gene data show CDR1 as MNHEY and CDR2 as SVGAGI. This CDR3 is CASSYMGASSYNEQFF. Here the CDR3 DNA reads TGTGCCAGCAGTTATATGGGGGCCAGCTCCTACAATGAGCAGTTCTTC.

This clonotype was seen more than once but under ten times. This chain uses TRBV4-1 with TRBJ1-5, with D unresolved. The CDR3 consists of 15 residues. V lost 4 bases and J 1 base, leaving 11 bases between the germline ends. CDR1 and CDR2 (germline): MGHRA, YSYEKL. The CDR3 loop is CASSPSGGSNQPQHF. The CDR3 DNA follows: TGCGCCAGCAGCCCTAGCGGAGGGAGCAATCAGCCCCAGCATTTT.

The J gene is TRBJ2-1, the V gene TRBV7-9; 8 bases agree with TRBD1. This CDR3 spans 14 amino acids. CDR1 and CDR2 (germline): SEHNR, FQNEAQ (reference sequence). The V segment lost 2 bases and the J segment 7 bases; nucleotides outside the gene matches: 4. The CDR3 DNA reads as TGTGCCAGCAGCTTAAGCAGGGGGCTTAATGAGCAGTTCTTC. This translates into CASSLSRGLNEQFF.

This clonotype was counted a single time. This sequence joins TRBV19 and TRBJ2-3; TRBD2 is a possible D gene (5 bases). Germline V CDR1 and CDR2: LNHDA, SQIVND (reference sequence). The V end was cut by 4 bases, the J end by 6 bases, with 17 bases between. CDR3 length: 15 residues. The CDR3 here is CASSKALSGKDTQYF. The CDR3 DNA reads TGTGCCAGTAGTAAGGCCCTCTCCGGGAAGGATACGCAGTATTTT.

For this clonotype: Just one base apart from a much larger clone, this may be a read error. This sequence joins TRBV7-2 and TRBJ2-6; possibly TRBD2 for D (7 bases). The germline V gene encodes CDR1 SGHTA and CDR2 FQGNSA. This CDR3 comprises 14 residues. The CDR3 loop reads CASSLQRGADVLTF. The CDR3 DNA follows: TGTGCCAGCAGCCTCCAACGGGGGGCCGACGTCCTGACTTTC.

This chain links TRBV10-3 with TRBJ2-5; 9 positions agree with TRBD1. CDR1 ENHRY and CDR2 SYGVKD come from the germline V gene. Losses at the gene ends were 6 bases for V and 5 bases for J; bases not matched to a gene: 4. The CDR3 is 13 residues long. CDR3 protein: CAIRRGQGETQYF. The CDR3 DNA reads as TGTGCCATCAGGAGGGGACAGGGCGAGACCCAGTACTTC.

This CDR3 is CASGPVAYNEQFF. Here the CDR3 DNA reads TGTGCTAGTGGTCCTGTAGCCTACAATGAGCAGTTCTTC. The chain uses TRBV12-5 and TRBJ2-1; D gene ambiguous. Trimming took 5 bases from V and 2 from J, leaving 7 bases between them. The CDR3 has 13 residues. Germline CDR1 LGHNT, CDR2 FRNRAP.

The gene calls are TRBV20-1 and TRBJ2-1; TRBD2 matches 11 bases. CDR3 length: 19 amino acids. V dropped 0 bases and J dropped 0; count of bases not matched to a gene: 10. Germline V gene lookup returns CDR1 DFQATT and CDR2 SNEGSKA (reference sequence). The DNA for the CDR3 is TGCAGTGCTAGAGATCTGGCTAGCGGGAGGCACAGCTCCTACAATGAGCAGTTCTTC. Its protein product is CSARDLASGRHSSYNEQFF.

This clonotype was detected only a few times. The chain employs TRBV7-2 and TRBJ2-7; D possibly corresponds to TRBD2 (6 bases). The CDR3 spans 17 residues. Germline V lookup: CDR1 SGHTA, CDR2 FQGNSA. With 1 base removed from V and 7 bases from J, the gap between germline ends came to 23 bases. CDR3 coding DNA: TGTGCCAGCAGCTTAGAGGTAGCGGCACTCCTGGCGGGGGAGCAGTACTTC. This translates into CASSLEVAALLAGEQYF.

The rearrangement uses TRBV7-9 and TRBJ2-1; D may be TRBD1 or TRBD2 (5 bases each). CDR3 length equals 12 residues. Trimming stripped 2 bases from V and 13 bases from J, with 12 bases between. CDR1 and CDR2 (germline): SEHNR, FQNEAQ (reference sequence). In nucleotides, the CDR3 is TGTGCCAGCAGCTTACAAGGGGAGACCCAGTTCTTC. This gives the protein CASSLQGETQFF.

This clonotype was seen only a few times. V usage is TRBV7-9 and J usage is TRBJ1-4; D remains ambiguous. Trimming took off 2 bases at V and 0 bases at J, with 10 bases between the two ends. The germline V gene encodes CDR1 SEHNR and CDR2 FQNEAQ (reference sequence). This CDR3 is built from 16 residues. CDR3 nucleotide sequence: TGTGCCAGCAGCTTAAACAGACACGCAACTAATGAAAAACTGTTTTTT. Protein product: CASSLNRHATNEKLFF.

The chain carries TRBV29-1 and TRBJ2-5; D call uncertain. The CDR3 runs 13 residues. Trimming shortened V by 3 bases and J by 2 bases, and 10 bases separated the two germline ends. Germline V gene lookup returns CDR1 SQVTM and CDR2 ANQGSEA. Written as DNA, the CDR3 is TGCAGCGTTGATTTGGCAGATCAAGAGACCCAGTACTTC. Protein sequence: CSVDLADQETQYF.

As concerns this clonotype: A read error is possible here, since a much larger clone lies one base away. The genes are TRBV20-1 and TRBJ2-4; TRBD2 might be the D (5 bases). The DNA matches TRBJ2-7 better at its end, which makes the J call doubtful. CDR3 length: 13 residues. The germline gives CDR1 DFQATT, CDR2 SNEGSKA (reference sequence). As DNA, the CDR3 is TGCAGTGTTCCCAACGGGGTGGCCTACGAGCAGTACTTC. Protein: CSVPNGVAYEQYF.

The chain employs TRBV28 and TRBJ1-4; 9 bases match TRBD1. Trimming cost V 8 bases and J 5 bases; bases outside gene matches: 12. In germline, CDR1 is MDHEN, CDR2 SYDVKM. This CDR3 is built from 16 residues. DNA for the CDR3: TGTGCCAGCGGAAAGGAACAGGGGGCCGGGAATGAAAAACTGTTTTTT. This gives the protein CASGKEQGAGNEKLFF.

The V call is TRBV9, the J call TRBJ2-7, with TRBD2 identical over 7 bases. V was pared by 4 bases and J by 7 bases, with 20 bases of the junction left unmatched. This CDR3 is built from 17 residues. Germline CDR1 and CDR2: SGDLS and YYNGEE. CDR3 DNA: TGTGCCAGCAGCCCCGGGTGGGGGGGATCCCAATACAATGAGCAGTACTTC. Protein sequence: CASSPGWGGSQYNEQYF.

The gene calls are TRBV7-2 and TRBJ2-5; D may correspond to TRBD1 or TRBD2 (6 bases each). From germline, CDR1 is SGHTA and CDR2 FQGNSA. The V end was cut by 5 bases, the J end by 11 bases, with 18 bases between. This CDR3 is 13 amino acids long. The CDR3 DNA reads TGTGCCAGCAGCCCCAGGAGGGGGAGAGAGCAGTACTTC. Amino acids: CASSPRRGREQYF.

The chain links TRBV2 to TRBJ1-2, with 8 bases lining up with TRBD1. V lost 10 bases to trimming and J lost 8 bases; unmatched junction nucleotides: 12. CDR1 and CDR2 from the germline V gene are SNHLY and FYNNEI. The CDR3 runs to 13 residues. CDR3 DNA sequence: TGTGCCATCACAGGGGGGACAGAATTCGGCTACACCTTC. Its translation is CAITGGTEFGYTF.

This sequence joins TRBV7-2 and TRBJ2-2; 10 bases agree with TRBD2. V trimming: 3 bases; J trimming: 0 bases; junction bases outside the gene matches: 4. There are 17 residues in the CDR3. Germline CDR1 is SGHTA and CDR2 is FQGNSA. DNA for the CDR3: TGTGCCAGCAGCTTCTTTAGCGGGAGGACGAACACCGGGGAGCTGTTTTTT. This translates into CASSFFSGRTNTGELFF.

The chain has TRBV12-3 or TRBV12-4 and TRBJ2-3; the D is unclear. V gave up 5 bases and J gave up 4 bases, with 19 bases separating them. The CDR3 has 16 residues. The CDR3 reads CASSPSGMGIADTQYF. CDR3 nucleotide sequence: TGTGCCAGCAGTCCCTCGGGCATGGGAATCGCAGATACGCAGTATTTT.

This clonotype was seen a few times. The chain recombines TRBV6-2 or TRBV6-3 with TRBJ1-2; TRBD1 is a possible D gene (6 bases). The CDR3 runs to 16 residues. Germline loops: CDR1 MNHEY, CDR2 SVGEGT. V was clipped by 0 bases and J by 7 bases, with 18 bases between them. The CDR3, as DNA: TGTGCCAGCAGTTACTCGTGGGACACCCAGATTGGTGGCTACACCTTC. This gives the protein CASSYSWDTQIGGYTF.

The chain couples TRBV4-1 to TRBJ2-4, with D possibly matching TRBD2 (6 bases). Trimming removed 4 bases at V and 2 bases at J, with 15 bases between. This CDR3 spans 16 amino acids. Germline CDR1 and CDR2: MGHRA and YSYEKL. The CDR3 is CASSPPGRDPKNIQYF. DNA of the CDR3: TGCGCCAGCAGCCCCCCGGGGCGGGACCCCAAAAACATTCAGTACTTC.

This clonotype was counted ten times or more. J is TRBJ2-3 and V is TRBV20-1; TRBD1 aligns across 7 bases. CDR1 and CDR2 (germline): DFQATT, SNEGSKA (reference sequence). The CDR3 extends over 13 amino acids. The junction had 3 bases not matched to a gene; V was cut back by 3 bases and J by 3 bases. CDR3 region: CSARPQGTDTQYF. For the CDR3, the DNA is TGCAGTGCTAGGCCACAGGGGACAGATACGCAGTATTTT.

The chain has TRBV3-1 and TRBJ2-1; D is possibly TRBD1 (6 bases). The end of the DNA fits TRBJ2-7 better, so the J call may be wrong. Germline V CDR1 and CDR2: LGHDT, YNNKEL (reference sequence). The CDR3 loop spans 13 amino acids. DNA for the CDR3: TGTGCCAGCAACCGAGGGGGATCAAATGAGCAGTACTTC. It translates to CASNRGGSNEQYF.

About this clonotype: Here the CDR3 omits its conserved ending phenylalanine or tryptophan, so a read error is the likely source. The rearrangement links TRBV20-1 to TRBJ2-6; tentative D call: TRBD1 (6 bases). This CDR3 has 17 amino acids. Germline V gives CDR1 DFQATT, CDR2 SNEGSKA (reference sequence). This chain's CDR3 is CRAREGQPFSGANVLTS. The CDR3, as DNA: TGCAGGGCTAGAGAAGGACAGCCCTTCTCTGGGGCCAACGTCCTGACTTCC.

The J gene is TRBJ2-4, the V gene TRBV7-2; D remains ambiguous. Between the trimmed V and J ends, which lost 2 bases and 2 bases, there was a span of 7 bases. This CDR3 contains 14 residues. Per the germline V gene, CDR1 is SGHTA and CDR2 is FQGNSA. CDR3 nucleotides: TGTGCCAGCAGCTTATCGGGTCCCAAAAACATTCAGTACTTC. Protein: CASSLSGPKNIQYF.

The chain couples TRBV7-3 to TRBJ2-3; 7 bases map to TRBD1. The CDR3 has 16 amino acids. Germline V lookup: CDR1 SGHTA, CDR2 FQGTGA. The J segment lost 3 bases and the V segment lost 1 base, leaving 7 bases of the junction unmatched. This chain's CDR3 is CASSLRGGALTDTQYF. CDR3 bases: TGTGCCAGCAGCTTAAGAGGGGGCGCGCTGACAGATACGCAGTATTTT.

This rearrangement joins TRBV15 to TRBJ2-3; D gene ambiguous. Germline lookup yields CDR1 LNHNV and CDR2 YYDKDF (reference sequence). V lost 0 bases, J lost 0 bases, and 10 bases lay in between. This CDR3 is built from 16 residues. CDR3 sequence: CATSRDLVTSTDTQYF. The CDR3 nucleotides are TGTGCCACCAGCAGAGATCTAGTAACTAGCACAGATACGCAGTATTTT.

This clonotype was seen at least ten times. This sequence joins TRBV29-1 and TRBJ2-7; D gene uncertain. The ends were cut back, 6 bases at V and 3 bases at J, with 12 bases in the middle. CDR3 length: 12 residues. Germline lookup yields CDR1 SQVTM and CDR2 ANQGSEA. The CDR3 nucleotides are TGCAGCGTACAAATAAGTCGCTACGAGCAGTACTTC. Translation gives CSVQISRYEQYF.

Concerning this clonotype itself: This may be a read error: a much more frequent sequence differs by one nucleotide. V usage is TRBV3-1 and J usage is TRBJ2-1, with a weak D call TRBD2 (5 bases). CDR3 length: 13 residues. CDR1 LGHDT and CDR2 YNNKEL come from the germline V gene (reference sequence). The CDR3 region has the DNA TGTGCCAACAGCCAAAGCTGGAGGAATGAGCAGTTCTTC. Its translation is CANSQSWRNEQFF.

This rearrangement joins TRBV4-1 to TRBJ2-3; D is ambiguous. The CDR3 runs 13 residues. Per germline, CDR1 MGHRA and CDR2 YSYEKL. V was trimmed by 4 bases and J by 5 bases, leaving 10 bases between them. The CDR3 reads CASSRSLVDTQYF. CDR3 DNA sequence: TGCGCCAGCAGCCGCTCCCTGGTAGATACGCAGTATTTT.